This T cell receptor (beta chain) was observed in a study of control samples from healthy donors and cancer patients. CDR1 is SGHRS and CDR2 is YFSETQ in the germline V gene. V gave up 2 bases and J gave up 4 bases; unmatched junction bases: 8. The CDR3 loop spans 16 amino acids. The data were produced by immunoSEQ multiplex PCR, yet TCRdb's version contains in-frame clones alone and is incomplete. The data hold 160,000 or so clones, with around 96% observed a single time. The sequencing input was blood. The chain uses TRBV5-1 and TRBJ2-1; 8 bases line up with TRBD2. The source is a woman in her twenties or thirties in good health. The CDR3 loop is CASSLLFGGAYNEQFF. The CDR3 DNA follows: TGCGCCAGCAGCTTACTTTTCGGGGGGGCGTACAATGAGCAGTTCTTC.